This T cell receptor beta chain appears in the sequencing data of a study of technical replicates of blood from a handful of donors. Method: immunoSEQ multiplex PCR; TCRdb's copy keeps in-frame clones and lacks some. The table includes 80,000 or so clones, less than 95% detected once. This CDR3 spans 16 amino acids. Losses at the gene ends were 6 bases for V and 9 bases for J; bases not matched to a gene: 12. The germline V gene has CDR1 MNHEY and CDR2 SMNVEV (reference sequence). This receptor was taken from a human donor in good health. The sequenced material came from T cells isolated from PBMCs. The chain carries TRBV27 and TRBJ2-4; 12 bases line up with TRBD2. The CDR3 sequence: CASRPALTSGSGIQYF. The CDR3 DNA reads TGTGCCAGCAGGCCCGCCCTGACTAGCGGGAGCGGCATTCAGTACTTC.